This T cell receptor (beta chain) comes out of a study of human T cells and chemical hapten exposure. Overall study findings and caveats: In the PT1 data, expanded TCR counts showed a positive correlation with patch test score. Once DPC sensitization occurred, TCRs above 1 in 1000 frequency showed no change.

In TCRdb, the RACE reads were re-called with MiXCR into one record per CDR3 protein. The table has 40,000 to 50,000 distinct CDR3 sequences, under 5% seen once; the top ten hold about 24%. Time point in this sample: patch test 1, 2 weeks after DPC sensitization. Described treatment: therapeutic diphenylcyclopropenone sensitization with weekly scalp DPC. The starting material, unfractionated whole blood, was used for total RNA extraction. This clonotype was seen many times. Its antigen is unidentified. The TCR sequence derives from a man aged 50 or older with alopecia areata. Some clones in this sample may be carry-over from other donors' samples. The sample here was whole blood, taken in connection with sensitization to the hapten diphenylcyclopropenone (DPC).

This CDR3 reads CASSFQGAGDEQFF. CDR3 nucleotides: TGTGCCAGCAGTTTCCAGGGGGCTGGCGATGAGCAGTTCTTC. This rearrangement joins TRBV27 to TRBJ2-1; 8 positions agree with TRBD1. CDR1 MNHEY and CDR2 SMNVEV come from the germline V gene (reference sequence). J gave up 8 bases and V 3 bases, and 6 bases lay outside the gene matches. CDR3 length: 14 residues.